A single sample is the source of the 26 T cell receptor beta chains below, sequenced in a study of cytomegalovirus exposure and HLA in healthy donors. PCR was performed using 60 Vbeta and 13 Jbeta primers. TCRdb keeps only in-frame clones here, not all; method: immunoSEQ multiplex PCR. This sample has about 70,000 clones; 86% occur once, and the top ten carry roughly 2%. The sequenced material came from PBMCs. These TCRs come from a woman in her 30s in good health and CMV-seronegative.

This rearrangement joins TRBV6-6 to TRBJ1-5, with unresolved D. The CDR3 has 15 residues. CDR1 MNHNY and CDR2 SVGAGI come from the germline V gene (reference sequence). V lost 5 bases to trimming and J lost 0 bases, with 11 bases between them. CDR3 in amino acids: CASSPEGHSNQPQHF. In DNA form, the CDR3 reads TGTGCCAGCAGTCCGGAGGGCCATAGCAATCAGCCCCAGCATTTT.

The CDR3 region is CASSQDLGLTYEQYF. The CDR3 coding sequence is TGCGCCAGCAGCCAAGATTTGGGACTGACCTACGAGCAGTACTTC. The chain links TRBV4-1 to TRBJ2-7, with D possibly TRBD2 on 6 matching bases. Germline loops: CDR1 MGHRA, CDR2 YSYEKL. Trimming removed 0 bases from V and 2 bases from J, with 11 bases in between. This CDR3 comprises 15 residues.

Concerning this clone: The sample has other DNA sequences that encode this CDR3 too. The genes are TRBV6-5 and TRBJ2-5, with D possibly being TRBD2 (6 bases). The ends were cut back, 3 bases at V and 5 bases at J, with 10 bases in the middle. Germline V CDR1 and CDR2: MNHEY, SVGAGI. The CDR3 has 13 residues. CDR3 amino acids: CASSYAGWETQYF. In DNA, the CDR3 is TGTGCCAGCAGTTATGCGGGGTGGGAGACCCAGTACTTC.

This chain links TRBV7-2 with TRBJ2-7; 11 nucleotides match TRBD2. This CDR3 is built from 14 residues. V was clipped by 3 bases and J by 4 bases; unmatched bases: 2. The V gene's germline CDR1 is SGHTA and CDR2 FQGNSA. The CDR3 coding sequence is TGTGCCAGCAGCTTTAGCGGGAGGGCGTACGAGCAGTACTTC. This sequence encodes CASSFSGRAYEQYF.

V gene TRBV12-5 combines with J gene TRBJ2-1; 15 nucleotides agree with TRBD2. The V and J ends lost 2 bases and 8 bases, in that order; junction bases with no gene match: 10. The V gene's germline CDR1 is LGHNT and CDR2 FRNRAP. CDR3 length equals 18 residues. The CDR3 reads CASGLPPWTSGRVYEQFF. In DNA form, the CDR3 reads TGTGCTAGTGGTTTGCCACCTTGGACTAGCGGGAGGGTCTATGAGCAGTTCTTC.

This chain connects TRBV5-1 to TRBJ1-2, with 7 bases identical to TRBD1. The CDR3 has 13 residues. Trimming removed 2 bases from V and 3 bases from J; junction bases left unmatched: 1. Germline loops: CDR1 SGHRS, CDR2 YFSETQ. DNA for the CDR3: TGCGCCAGCAGCTTAGGGGGCGACTATGGCTACACCTTC. Translating it yields CASSLGGDYGYTF.

The J gene is TRBJ2-7, the V gene TRBV2, with TRBD1 matching over 10 bases. The CDR3 has 15 amino acids. V was clipped by 1 base and J by 7 bases; unmatched bases: 7. Germline V gene lookup returns CDR1 SNHLY and CDR2 FYNNEI. The CDR3 nucleotides read TGTGCCAGCAGTGAAGGGAGACAGGGGGCGAGGGAGCAGTACTTC. Translation: CASSEGRQGAREQYF.

The V call is TRBV15, the J call TRBJ1-5; D is unresolved. V dropped 3 bases and J dropped 0 bases, with 6 bases sitting between them. The CDR3 consists of 14 residues. Germline V gene lookup returns CDR1 LNHNV and CDR2 YYDKDF (reference sequence). The CDR3 sequence: CATSSVSSNQPQHF. CDR3 coding DNA: TGTGCCACCAGCAGCGTGAGTAGCAATCAGCCCCAGCATTTT. Looking up the rest from reference TRBV15 and TRBJ1-5 gives the full variable domain: DAMVIQNPRYQVTQFGKPVTLSCSQTLNHNVMYWYQQKSSQAPKLLFHYYDKDFNNEADTPDNFQSRRPNTSFCFLDIRSPGLGDTAMYLCATSSVSSNQPQHFGDGTRLSIL.

The rearrangement links TRBV7-9 to TRBJ2-3, with D hard to call. This CDR3 is built from 14 residues. Trimming shortened V by 1 base and J by 4 bases, and 9 bases separated the two germline ends. CDR1 is SEHNR and CDR2 is FQNEAQ in the germline V gene (reference sequence). CDR3 sequence: CASSLGALSDTQYF. Written as DNA, the CDR3 is TGTGCCAGCAGCTTAGGAGCGTTGTCAGATACGCAGTATTTT. Combining the CDR3 with reference TRBV7-9 and TRBJ2-3 gives the whole variable domain DTGVSQNPRHKITKRGQNVTFRCDPISEHNRLYWYRQTLGQGPEFLTYFQNEAQLEKSRLLSDRFSAERPKGSFSTLEIQRTEQGDSAMYLCASSLGALSDTQYFGPGTRLTVL.

CDR3 loop: CASSLGQPNTGELFF. CDR3 nucleotides: TGTGCCAGCAGCTTGGGACAGCCGAACACCGGGGAGCTGTTTTTT. The chain employs TRBV5-4 and TRBJ2-2; maybe TRBD1 (5 bases). Germline V lookup: CDR1 SGHNT, CDR2 YYREEE (reference sequence). The CDR3 is 15 residues long. V shed 0 bases and J shed 0 bases, with 6 bases lying between them. Based on the CDR3 plus reference TRBV5-4 and TRBJ2-2, the full variable domain is ETGVTQSPTHLIKTRGQQVTLRCSSQSGHNTVSWYQQALGQGPQFIFQYYREEENGRGNFPPRFSGLQFPNYSSELNVNALELDDSALYLCASSLGQPNTGELFFGEGSRLTVL.

The chain recombines TRBV11-3 with TRBJ2-7; D not resolved. The CDR3 is 12 amino acids. Germline loops: CDR1 SGHNT, CDR2 YENEEA. Trimming cost V 2 bases and J 6 bases, with 8 bases left between them. CDR3 loop: CASSLKRIEQYF. Here the CDR3 DNA reads TGTGCCAGCAGCTTAAAGCGTATCGAGCAGTACTTC. Variable domain in full (rest from reference TRBV11-3 and TRBJ2-7): EAGVVQSPRYKIIEKKQPVAFWCNPISGHNTLYWYLQNLGQGPELLIRYENEEAVDDSQLPKDRFSAERLKGVDSTLKIQPAELGDSAVYLCASSLKRIEQYFGPGTRLTVT.

This clone was seen more than once but under ten times. V usage is TRBV5-1 and J usage is TRBJ1-4; D possibly corresponds to TRBD1 (5 bases). Germline CDR1 SGHRS, CDR2 YFSETQ. V shed 1 base and J shed 8 bases, with 15 bases lying between them. The CDR3 covers 15 residues. The CDR3 sequence: CASSLYGGEEEKLFF. The CDR3 nucleotides are TGCGCCAGCAGCTTGTACGGAGGGGAGGAGGAAAAACTGTTTTTT. The full variable domain, rest sourced from reference TRBV5-1 and TRBJ1-4, is KAGVTQTPRYLIKTRGQQVTLSCSPISGHRSVSWYQQTPGQGLQFLFEYFSETQRNKGNFPGRFSGRQFSNSRSEMNVSTLELGDSALYLCASSLYGGEEEKLFFGSGTQLSVL.

The V and J genes are TRBV9 and TRBJ2-7; D is unclear. Germline lookup yields CDR1 SGDLS and CDR2 YYNGEE. Trimming cost V 0 bases and J 2 bases, with 12 bases left between them. CDR3 length: 15 amino acids. The CDR3 coding sequence is TGTGCCAGCAGCGTAGGGCCAGAATTAACCTACGAGCAGTACTTC. As protein: CASSVGPELTYEQYF.

The chain combines TRBV7-9 with TRBJ2-7, with D possibly being TRBD2 (6 bases). Germline values: CDR1 SEHNR, CDR2 FQNEAQ (reference sequence). With 2 bases removed from V and 0 bases from J, the gap between germline ends came to 8 bases. The CDR3 covers 14 residues. CDR3 loop: CASSLSGLSYEQYF. The CDR3 DNA reads TGTGCCAGCAGCTTAAGCGGGCTCTCCTACGAGCAGTACTTC.

The chain recombines TRBV5-4 with TRBJ2-3, with no clear D. Per germline, CDR1 SGHNT and CDR2 YYREEE (reference sequence). The CDR3 covers 13 residues. Trimming stripped 7 bases from V and 1 base from J, with 10 bases between. The CDR3 nucleotides are TGTGCCAGCGCCCCGGGTGGCACAGATACGCAGTATTTT. It codes for CASAPGGTDTQYF.

The V gene is TRBV6-5, the J gene TRBJ2-3; D remains unclear. V was pared by 6 bases and J by 0 bases, with 10 bases between. CDR1 is MNHEY and CDR2 is SVGAGI in the germline V gene. The CDR3 extends over 14 amino acids. The CDR3 bases are TGTGCCAGCAGGGGTGGGCTTAGCACAGATACGCAGTATTTT. Its translation is CASRGGLSTDTQYF.

This chain connects TRBV12-5 to TRBJ2-7; 7 bases map to TRBD1. J gave up 5 bases and V 3 bases, and 13 bases lay outside the gene matches. The CDR3 consists of 16 residues. Germline V gene lookup returns CDR1 LGHNT and CDR2 FRNRAP. The CDR3 bases are TGTGCTAGTGGTTTCGGACAGGCCGGACCGTTCCACGAGCAGTACTTC. Amino acids: CASGFGQAGPFHEQYF.

The chain joins TRBV7-9 to TRBJ1-1, with D possibly TRBD1 on 6 matching bases. Germline V lookup: CDR1 SEHNR, CDR2 FQNEAQ (reference sequence). This CDR3 comprises 13 residues. V lost 1 base, J lost 3 bases, and 6 bases lay in between. CDR3 DNA: TGTGCCAGCAGCTTAGACAGGGACACTGAAGCTTTCTTT. Encoded protein: CASSLDRDTEAFF.

The rearrangement uses TRBV4-1 and TRBJ1-6; D possibly corresponds to TRBD1 (5 bases). There are 17 residues in the CDR3. Germline V gene data show CDR1 as MGHRA and CDR2 as YSYEKL. Deletions cut 4 bases from V and 0 bases from J, with 13 bases between. The CDR3 loop reads CASSRDSGSSYNSPLHF. In DNA form, the CDR3 reads TGCGCCAGCAGCCGAGACAGCGGTAGCTCCTATAATTCACCCCTCCACTTT.

V is TRBV5-1 and J is TRBJ2-3, with 11 bases lining up with TRBD2. The CDR3 consists of 19 residues. J was trimmed by 0 bases and V by 2 bases; bases with no gene match: 11. Germline V gives CDR1 SGHRS, CDR2 YFSETQ. The CDR3 loop reads CASSLLLAGDRPSTDTQYF. As DNA, the CDR3 is TGCGCCAGCAGCTTACTACTAGCGGGAGATCGTCCTAGCACAGATACGCAGTATTTT.

This chain uses TRBV19 with TRBJ1-5; 10 bases map to TRBD1. This CDR3 has 15 amino acids. Germline V lookup: CDR1 LNHDA, CDR2 SQIVND (reference sequence). Germline trimming cut 6 bases from V and 3 bases from J; bases unmatched to any gene: 5. The CDR3 DNA reads as TGTGCCAGTAGAGGGGGGACAGGGGTCAATCAGCCCCAGCATTTT. Amino acids: CASRGGTGVNQPQHF.

CDR3 bases: TGTGCCAGCAGTGGGAGAAGGCTACACACAGATACGCAGTATTTT. Amino acids: CASSGRRLHTDTQYF. The chain has TRBV2 and TRBJ2-3; D not resolved. The germline V and J ends were trimmed by 4 bases and 2 bases, with 13 bases remaining between them. The V gene's germline CDR1 is SNHLY and CDR2 FYNNEI. The CDR3 covers 15 residues.

The chain combines TRBV18 with TRBJ2-1; D is uncertain. This CDR3 contains 17 residues. V was pared by 3 bases and J by 2 bases, with 17 bases between. CDR1 is KGHSH and CDR2 is LQKENI in the germline V gene. CDR3 loop: CASSPQTAGSTYNEQFF. The CDR3 region has the DNA TGTGCCAGCTCACCGCAGACCGCCGGGTCCACCTACAATGAGCAGTTCTTC.

The chain uses TRBV9 and TRBJ2-4; 7 bases are a match to TRBD1. Germline V gives CDR1 SGDLS, CDR2 YYNGEE. V lost 0 bases to trimming and J lost 5 bases; unmatched junction nucleotides: 2. CDR3 length: 14 amino acids. The CDR3 DNA reads TGTGCCAGCAGCGTAGGGGACAGCGAAAACATTCAGTACTTC. Its translation is CASSVGDSENIQYF. Combining the CDR3 with reference TRBV9 and TRBJ2-4 gives the whole variable domain DSGVTQTPKHLITATGQRVTLRCSPRSGDLSVYWYQQSLDQGLQFLIQYYNGEERAKGNILERFSAQQFPDLHSELNLSSLELGDSALYFCASSVGDSENIQYFGAGTRLSVL.

The chain uses TRBV13 and TRBJ2-1; the D is unclear. Trimming removed 5 bases at V and 4 bases at J, with 15 bases between. Germline V gene sequence: CDR1 PRHDT, CDR2 FYEKMQ (reference sequence). The CDR3 has 15 residues. The CDR3 sequence: CASSPRNQEYNEQFF. The CDR3 region has the DNA TGTGCCAGCAGCCCCCGTAATCAGGAATACAATGAGCAGTTCTTC.

V and J are TRBV5-1 and TRBJ2-1; maybe TRBD2 (5 bases). Trimming left V 0 bases short and J 7 bases short, with 14 bases between. CDR1 and CDR2 from the germline V gene are SGHRS and YFSETQ. The CDR3 covers 15 residues. The CDR3 bases are TGCGCCAGCAGCTTGGTGGGAGCGCTCGTGAATGAGCAGTTCTTC. It translates to CASSLVGALVNEQFF.